A single sample gave rise to the 22 T cell receptor beta chains below, sequenced in a study of shared clonotypes between healthy human individuals. The table came from immunoSEQ multiplex PCR; TCRdb's copy has only in-frame clones and leaves some out. The data show around 2,100,000 clones, about 95% seen once. Naive CD8 populations comprised CD45RO-negative cells positively selected for CCR7, excluding terminally differentiated effector memory CD45RA+ cells. The sequenced material came from naive CD8+ T cells sorted from blood. These receptors all come from a man younger than 30 in good health.

The rearrangement links TRBV12-5 to TRBJ2-5; D is perhaps TRBD1 (6 bases). This CDR3 region has 17 residues. Trimming cost V 4 bases and J 5 bases, with 23 bases left between them. The germline V gene has CDR1 LGHNT and CDR2 FRNRAP. The chain's CDR3 is CASGSRFGAGARETQYF. CDR3 nucleotide sequence: TGTGCTAGTGGTTCGAGGTTCGGGGCAGGGGCAAGGGAGACCCAGTACTTC. Looking up the rest from reference TRBV12-5 and TRBJ2-5 gives the full variable domain: DARVTQTPRHKVTEMGQEVTMRCQPILGHNTVFWYRQTMMQGLELLAYFRNRAPLDDSGMPKDRFSAEMPDATLATLKIQPSEPRDSAVYFCASGSRFGAGARETQYFGPGTRLLVL.

The chain uses TRBV6-5 and TRBJ2-1, with 7 bases that match TRBD2. The V segment lost 2 bases and the J segment 10 bases; nucleotides outside the gene matches: 8. The CDR3 contains 14 residues. The germline gives CDR1 MNHEY, CDR2 SVGAGI. The DNA for the CDR3 is TGTGCCAGCAGTTACCAGGGCAGCGGGGTGGAGCAGTTCTTC. Encoded protein: CASSYQGSGVEQFF.

This clone was seen a single time. V is TRBV7-6 and J is TRBJ1-2, with 7 positions matching TRBD1. The V gene end was trimmed by 1 base and the J gene end by 0 bases; junction bases not matched to a gene: 8. This CDR3 spans 17 amino acids. Germline V gene data show CDR1 as SGHVS and CDR2 as FNYEAQ. In DNA form, the CDR3 reads TGTGCCAGCAGCTTAGAAACAGGGGAGTACGCTAACTATGGCTACACCTTC. This encodes CASSLETGEYANYGYTF.

This clone has just one count. The genes are TRBV30 and TRBJ2-7; no clear D gene. From germline, CDR1 is GTSNPN and CDR2 SVGIG (reference sequence). This CDR3 region has 13 residues. The germline V and J ends were trimmed by 2 bases and 2 bases, with 10 bases remaining between them. CDR3 sequence: CAWSRPVAYEQYF. In DNA form, the CDR3 reads TGTGCCTGGAGTCGGCCAGTGGCCTACGAGCAGTACTTC.

The chain has TRBV28 and TRBJ1-6; 9 bases are shared with TRBD1. This CDR3 has 18 residues. Germline-derived CDR1 and CDR2 are MDHEN and SYDVKM. V lost 5 bases to trimming and J lost 7 bases; unmatched junction nucleotides: 15. CDR3 sequence reads: CASSARTAWDRENSPLHF. Written as DNA, the CDR3 is TGTGCCAGCAGTGCCAGGACCGCTTGGGACAGGGAGAATTCACCCCTCCACTTT.

The V call is TRBV5-4, the J call TRBJ2-3; 7 nucleotides align to TRBD2. Trimming took 7 bases from V and 4 from J; bases not matched to a gene: 6. This CDR3 has 13 amino acids. The germline CDR1 and CDR2 sequences are SGHNT and YYREEE (reference sequence). CDR3 sequence reads: CASYSGGADTQYF. CDR3 in DNA: TGTGCCAGCTATAGTGGGGGGGCAGATACGCAGTATTTT. Full variable domain (rest looked up from reference TRBV5-4 and TRBJ2-3): ETGVTQSPTHLIKTRGQQVTLRCSSQSGHNTVSWYQQALGQGPQFIFQYYREEENGRGNFPPRFSGLQFPNYSSELNVNALELDDSALYLCASYSGGADTQYFGPGTRLTVL.

The chain has TRBV10-2 and TRBJ1-5, with a weak D call TRBD1 (5 bases). This CDR3 has 16 residues. With 0 bases removed from V and 5 bases from J, the gap between germline ends came to 14 bases. Germline lookup yields CDR1 WSHSY and CDR2 SAAADI. The DNA for the CDR3 is TGCGCCAGCAGTGAGTCGTTGGGGGGTTGGGATCAGCCCCAGCATTTT. This translates into CASSESLGGWDQPQHF.

This chain links TRBV15 with TRBJ2-3; TRBD2 matches at 7 bases. J was trimmed by 2 bases and V by 9 bases; bases with no gene match: 8. The CDR3 covers 14 residues. In germline, CDR1 is LNHNV, CDR2 YYDKDF (reference sequence). CDR3 sequence (DNA): TGTGCCACTCAGCGGGACGGGTACACAGATACGCAGTATTTT. Amino acids: CATQRDGYTDTQYF.

The V call is TRBV7-9, the J call TRBJ2-5; 10 bases fit TRBD2. The germline CDR1 and CDR2 sequences are SEHNR and FQNEAQ (reference sequence). The CDR3 loop spans 16 amino acids. Losses at the gene ends were 5 bases for V and 7 bases for J; bases not matched to a gene: 13. CDR3 sequence reads: CASSRLAGSDPGTQYF. DNA for the CDR3: TGTGCCAGCAGCCGACTAGCGGGCTCTGATCCAGGGACCCAGTACTTC.

This chain joins TRBV27 and TRBJ1-2, with 10 bases that match TRBD1. The CDR3 is 17 residues long. The ends lost 2 bases at V and 5 bases at J; junction bases unmatched: 11. CDR1 is MNHEY, CDR2 SMNVEV, per germline (reference sequence). DNA for the CDR3: TGTGCCAGCAGTTTACGACAGGGGGCGCCTGGGTGGTATGGCTACACCTTC. The encoded protein is CASSLRQGAPGWYGYTF.

The chain employs TRBV4-3 and TRBJ2-3; 7 nucleotides agree with TRBD1. J was trimmed by 4 bases and V by 2 bases; bases with no gene match: 3. Per the germline V gene, CDR1 is LGHNA and CDR2 is YSLEER. This CDR3 has 14 residues. The CDR3 sequence is CASSQLTGADTQYF. The CDR3 DNA is TGCGCCAGCAGCCAATTAACAGGGGCAGATACGCAGTATTTT.

V gene TRBV28 combines with J gene TRBJ2-7; the match to TRBD1 covers 7 bases. Losses at the gene ends were 1 base for V and 1 base for J; bases not matched to a gene: 4. This CDR3 region has 15 residues. Germline CDR1 reads MDHEN; CDR2 reads SYDVKM. The DNA of the CDR3 is TGTGCCAGCAGTTTATACGGGACAGAATCCTACGAGCAGTACTTC. It yields the protein CASSLYGTESYEQYF.

The chain couples TRBV7-2 to TRBJ2-5; D is perhaps TRBD2 (5 bases). Germline CDR1 is SGHTA and CDR2 is FQGNSA. Trimming shortened V by 5 bases and J by 5 bases, and 15 bases separated the two germline ends. There are 14 residues in the CDR3. CDR3 loop: CASSPFPTGETQYF. The CDR3 DNA reads as TGTGCCAGCAGCCCCTTCCCGACGGGGGAGACCCAGTACTTC.

The chain joins TRBV7-9 to TRBJ2-7; the D gene could be TRBD1 or TRBD2 (5 bases each). This CDR3 region has 17 residues. Germline-derived CDR1 and CDR2 are SEHNR and FQNEAQ (reference sequence). V lost 8 bases and J 2 bases, leaving 25 bases between the germline ends. The CDR3 reads CASGKGVGDLRPYEQYF. As DNA, the CDR3 is TGTGCCAGCGGCAAAGGAGTGGGGGACCTCAGGCCCTACGAGCAGTACTTC.

Turning to this clone: Other DNA sequences within the sample encode an identical CDR3. This rearrangement joins TRBV5-6 to TRBJ2-3, with TRBD1 as a possible D gene (6 bases). V gave up 5 bases and J gave up 2 bases, with 9 bases separating them. The V gene's germline CDR1 is SGHDT and CDR2 YYEEEE. There are 13 residues in the CDR3. As DNA, the CDR3 is TGTGCCAGCAGGGACAGCTACACAGATACGCAGTATTTT. Protein product: CASRDSYTDTQYF.

The CDR3 DNA sequence: TGTGCCAGCCAGGAAGTGAACACTGAAGCTTTCTTT. Residues: CASQEVNTEAFF. V gene TRBV6-5 combines with J gene TRBJ1-1, with D uncertain. CDR3 length equals 12 residues. Germline V gives CDR1 MNHEY, CDR2 SVGAGI. The V end was cut by 8 bases, the J end by 0 bases, with 7 bases between.

The chain employs TRBV7-2 and TRBJ1-2; a weak D match, TRBD1 (5 bases). Germline V gene lookup returns CDR1 SGHTA and CDR2 FQGNSA. CDR3 size: 13 residues. Trimming removed 5 bases from V and 4 bases from J, with 11 bases in between. The CDR3 DNA reads TGTGCCAGCAGCCCGGGAGGGACCTATGGCTACACCTTC. Translation: CASSPGGTYGYTF.

This clone showed up just a few times. Different DNA sequences within this sample yield the same CDR3. The chain couples TRBV10-3 to TRBJ2-3, with D hard to call. CDR1 and CDR2 (germline): ENHRY, SYGVKD. The ends were cut back, 0 bases at V and 3 bases at J, with 1 base in the middle. The CDR3 covers 12 residues. The CDR3 bases are TGTGCCATCAGTGAGTCGACAGATACGCAGTATTTT. It translates to CAISESTDTQYF.

The CDR3 coding sequence is TGTGCCAGCAGCCCTGCCGGGGGGCCCCACACAGATACGCAGTATTTT. It codes for CASSPAGGPHTDTQYF. The chain employs TRBV7-9 and TRBJ2-3; possible D gene TRBD2, 7 bases. Germline-derived CDR1 and CDR2 are SEHNR and FQNEAQ (reference sequence). V was trimmed by 5 bases and J by 2 bases, leaving 17 bases between them. The CDR3 contains 16 residues.

J is TRBJ2-3 and V is TRBV9; 11 bases match TRBD2. This CDR3 has 15 amino acids. Germline CDR1 and CDR2: SGDLS and YYNGEE. Germline trimming cut 0 bases from V and 10 bases from J; bases unmatched to any gene: 7. The CDR3: CASSVDSLAGEAQYF. Here the CDR3 DNA reads TGTGCCAGCAGCGTAGATTCACTAGCGGGGGAGGCGCAGTATTTT.

V is TRBV11-2 and J is TRBJ1-2; TRBD1 aligns across 9 bases. This CDR3 contains 17 residues. V lost 1 base, J lost 2 bases, and 8 bases stayed unmatched. The germline CDR1 and CDR2 sequences are SGHAT and FQNNGV. The CDR3 protein is CASSLGPGTGLNYGYTF. CDR3 nucleotides: TGTGCCAGCAGCTTAGGACCCGGGACAGGGTTGAACTATGGCTACACCTTC.

This clone came up once. The chain has TRBV5-6 and TRBJ1-1; tentatively, D is TRBD1 (6 bases). V was trimmed by 2 bases and J by 5 bases, leaving 13 bases between them. CDR3 length equals 14 residues. Germline CDR1 and CDR2: SGHDT and YYEEEE. The CDR3 loop reads CASSFWGAGTEAFF. The CDR3 coding sequence is TGTGCCAGCAGCTTCTGGGGGGCGGGAACTGAAGCTTTCTTT.